This T cell receptor (beta chain) comes out of a study of T-cell reconstitution after alpha-beta-depleted transplantation in children. Study outcomes and limitations: There were some patients whose high TCRbeta diversity at day 60 came from surviving recipient T cells and thymic progenitors. Reportedly, alpha-beta T cells present about two months post-transplant originated from several hundred expanded clones of graft origin. A year post-transplant, T-cell counts and diversity derived mostly from newly produced T cells.

V lost 3 bases, J lost 6 bases, and 20 bases lay in between. This CDR3 region has 17 residues. Regarding this clonotype: Its antigen remains unknown.

Unique molecular identifiers were used to barcode this TCRbeta library. Using its own MiXCR run on the PCR reads, TCRdb lists one record per CDR3 protein. The sample records 200,000 to 300,000 distinct CDR3 sequences, about 23% being singletons. The clonotype comes from a girl aged 2-15 years with Fanconi anemia, due to receive a stem cell transplant. The chain carries TRBV12-3 or TRBV12-4 and TRBJ2-2, with TRBD1 as a possible D gene (5 bases). The material sequenced was PBMCs, taken before TCRalphabeta/CD19-depleted stem cell transplant. DNA of the CDR3: TGTGCCAGCAGTTTGGGGCGGAGCTTAGGTCGGGCCGGGGAGCTGTTTTTT. It codes for CASSLGRSLGRAGELFF.